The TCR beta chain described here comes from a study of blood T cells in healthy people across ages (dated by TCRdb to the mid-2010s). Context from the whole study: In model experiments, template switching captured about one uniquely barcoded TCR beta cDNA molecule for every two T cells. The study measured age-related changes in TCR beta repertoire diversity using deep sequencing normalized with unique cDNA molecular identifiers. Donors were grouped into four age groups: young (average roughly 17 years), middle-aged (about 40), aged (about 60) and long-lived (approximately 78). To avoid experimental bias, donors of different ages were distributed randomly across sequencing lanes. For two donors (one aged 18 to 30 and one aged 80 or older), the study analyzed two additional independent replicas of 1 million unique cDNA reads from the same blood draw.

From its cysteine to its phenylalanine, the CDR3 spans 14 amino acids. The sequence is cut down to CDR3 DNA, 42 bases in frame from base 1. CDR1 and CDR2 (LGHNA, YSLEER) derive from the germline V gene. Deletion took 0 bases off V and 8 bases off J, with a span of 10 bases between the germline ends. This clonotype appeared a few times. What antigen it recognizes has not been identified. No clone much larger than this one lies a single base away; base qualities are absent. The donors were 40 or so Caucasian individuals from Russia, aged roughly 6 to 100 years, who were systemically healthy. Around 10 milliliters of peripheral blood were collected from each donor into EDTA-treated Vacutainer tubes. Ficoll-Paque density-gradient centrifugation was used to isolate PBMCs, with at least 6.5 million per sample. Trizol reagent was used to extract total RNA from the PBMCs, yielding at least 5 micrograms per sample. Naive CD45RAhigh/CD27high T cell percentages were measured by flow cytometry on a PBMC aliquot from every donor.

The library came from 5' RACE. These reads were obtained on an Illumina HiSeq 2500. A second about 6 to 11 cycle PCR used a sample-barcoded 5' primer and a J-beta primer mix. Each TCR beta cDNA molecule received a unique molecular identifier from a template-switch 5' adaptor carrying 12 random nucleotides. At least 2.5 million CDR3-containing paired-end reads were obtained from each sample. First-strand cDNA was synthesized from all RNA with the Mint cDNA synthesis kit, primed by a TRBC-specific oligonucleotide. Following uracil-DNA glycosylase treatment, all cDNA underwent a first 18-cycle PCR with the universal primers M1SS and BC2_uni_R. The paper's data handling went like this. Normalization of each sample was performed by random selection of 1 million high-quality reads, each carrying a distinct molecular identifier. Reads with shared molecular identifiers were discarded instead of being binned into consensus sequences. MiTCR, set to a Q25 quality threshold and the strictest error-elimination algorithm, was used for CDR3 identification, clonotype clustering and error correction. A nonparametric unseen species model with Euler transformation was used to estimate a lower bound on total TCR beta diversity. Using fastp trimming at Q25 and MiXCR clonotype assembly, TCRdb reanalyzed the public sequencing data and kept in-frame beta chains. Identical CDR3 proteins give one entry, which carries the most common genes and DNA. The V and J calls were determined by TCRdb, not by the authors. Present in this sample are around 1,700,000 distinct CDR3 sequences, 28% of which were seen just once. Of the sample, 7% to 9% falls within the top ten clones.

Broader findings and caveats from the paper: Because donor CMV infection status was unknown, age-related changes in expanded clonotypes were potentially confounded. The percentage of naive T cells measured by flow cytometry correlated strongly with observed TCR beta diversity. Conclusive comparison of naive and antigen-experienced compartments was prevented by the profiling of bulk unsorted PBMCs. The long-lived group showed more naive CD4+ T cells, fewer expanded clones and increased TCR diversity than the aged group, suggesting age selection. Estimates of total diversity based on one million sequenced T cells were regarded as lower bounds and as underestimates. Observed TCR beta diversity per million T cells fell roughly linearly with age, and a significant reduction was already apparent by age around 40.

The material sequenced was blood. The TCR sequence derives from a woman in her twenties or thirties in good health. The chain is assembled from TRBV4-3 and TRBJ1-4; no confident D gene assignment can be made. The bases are TGCGCCAGCAGCCAAGAGAGGAATTGGGAAAAACTGTTTTTT. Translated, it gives CASSQERNWEKLFF.